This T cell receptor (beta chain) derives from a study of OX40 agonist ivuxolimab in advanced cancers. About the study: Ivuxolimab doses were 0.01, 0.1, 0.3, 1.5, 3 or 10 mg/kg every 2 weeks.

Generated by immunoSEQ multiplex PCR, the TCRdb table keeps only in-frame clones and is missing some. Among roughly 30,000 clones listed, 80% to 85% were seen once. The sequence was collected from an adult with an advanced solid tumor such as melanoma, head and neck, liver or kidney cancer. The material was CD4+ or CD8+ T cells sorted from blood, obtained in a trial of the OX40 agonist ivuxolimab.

The CDR3 region has the DNA TGTGCCAGAAGCTTGGGACAGGGTGACGAGCAGTACTTC. The encoded protein is CARSLGQGDEQYF. The chain recombines TRBV5-3 with TRBJ2-7, with TRBD1 identical over 7 bases. TRBV5-3 has ORF status, its function being uncertain. The CDR3 runs to 13 residues. The V and J ends lost 0 bases and 5 bases, in that order; junction bases with no gene match: 2.